The sequence of this TCR beta chain was determined in a study of monozygotic twins with inflammatory bowel disease. Study findings and constraints: Fewer shared clonotypes with others were found in IBD patients than in healthy twins, especially with disease activity. Support was lacking for any single strong IBD-associated signal or clonotype. Discrimination among different T cell subtypes was not achievable.

Note on this clonotype: Its antigen is unknown.

CDR1 is SGHRS and CDR2 is YFSETQ in the germline V gene. The CDR3 consists of 17 residues. TCRdb re-analyzed the 5' RACE reads; it lists each CDR3 protein once, without DNA. Recorded for this sample: 150,000 or so distinct CDR3 sequences. The receptor's source is a human donor with ulcerative colitis or Crohn's disease, or a healthy co-twin of an affected twin (not recorded which). The sample consisted of blood. J is TRBJ2-5 and V is TRBV5-1; the TRBD1 assignment by TCRdb is unverifiable without DNA. The CDR3 sequence is CASSLDPPGSRGETQYF.